The 9 T cell receptor beta chains below were found in one sample sequenced in a study of shared clonotypes between healthy human individuals. Measured with immunoSEQ multiplex PCR; TCRdb has only the in-frame clones, and not every one. The sample yields under 1,100,000 clones, roughly 80% seen once. Sequenced input: memory CD4+ T cells sorted from blood. The subset denotes: CD45RA-negative fraction. These receptors all come from a man between 18 and 35 years old in good health.

The CDR3 bases are TGCGCCAGCAGTGAGTTCAAAAACACTGAAGCTTTCTTT. Protein: CASSEFKNTEAFF. The gene calls are TRBV10-1 and TRBJ1-1; D is unresolved. Germline V lookup: CDR1 WNHNN, CDR2 SYGVQD (reference sequence). The CDR3 contains 13 residues. The V end was cut by 1 base, the J end by 2 bases, with 5 bases between.

The chain couples TRBV19 to TRBJ1-3; D is unclear. The CDR3 has 13 residues. Germline V lookup: CDR1 LNHDA, CDR2 SQIVND (reference sequence). Trimming cost V 5 bases and J 1 base, with 6 bases left between them. CDR3 amino acids: CASSETSGNTIYF. The CDR3 bases are TGTGCCAGTAGTGAGACATCTGGAAACACCATATATTTT.

The J gene is TRBJ2-1, the V gene TRBV5-1; TRBD2 agrees at 10 bases. Germline-derived CDR1 and CDR2 are SGHRS and YFSETQ. The CDR3 sequence is 15 residues long. V was pared by 4 bases and J by 4 bases, with 5 bases of the junction left unmatched. The CDR3 region has the DNA TGCGCCAGCAGCCAAACTAGCGGGAATTACAATGAGCAGTTCTTC. Translating gives CASSQTSGNYNEQFF.

J is TRBJ1-1 and V is TRBV27, with D hard to call. Germline V gene lookup returns CDR1 MNHEY and CDR2 SMNVEV (reference sequence). This CDR3 has 13 amino acids. V lost 6 bases and J 6 bases, leaving 14 bases between the germline ends. CDR3 sequence: CASRPPLRAEAFF. Here the CDR3 DNA reads TGTGCCAGCAGACCCCCCTTGAGGGCTGAAGCTTTCTTT.

This chain uses TRBV7-2 with TRBJ1-1; D may be TRBD1 (6 bases). This CDR3 is built from 13 residues. Trimming removed 5 bases at V and 5 bases at J, with 12 bases between. Looked up from germline, CDR1 is SGHTA and CDR2 is FQGNSA. The CDR3 here is CASSQGFRTEAFF. The DNA of the CDR3 is TGTGCCAGCAGCCAGGGGTTTCGGACTGAAGCTTTCTTT.

The chain couples TRBV6-1 to TRBJ1-5, with D unclear. Per the germline V gene, CDR1 is MNHNS and CDR2 is SASEGT. The CDR3 is 16 residues long. Trimming left V 3 bases short and J 5 bases short, with 17 bases between. The CDR3 bases are TGTGCCAGCAGTGACCCCGTCACGGGGATTTATCAGCCCCAGCATTTT. It specifies CASSDPVTGIYQPQHF.

The table lists this clone with a few counts. In DNA form, the CDR3 reads TGTGCCAGCAGTTACGCGCAGAGCACTGAAGCTTTCTTT. Translating it yields CASSYAQSTEAFF. The rearrangement links TRBV6-5 to TRBJ1-1, with D unresolved. Trimming shortened V by 2 bases and J by 4 bases, and 8 bases separated the two germline ends. The CDR3 is 13 residues long. Germline CDR1 MNHEY, CDR2 SVGAGI.

This clone was seen only a few times. The V call is TRBV7-2, the J call TRBJ2-2, with D possibly matching TRBD1 (6 bases). The ends were cut back, 5 bases at V and 7 bases at J, with 14 bases in the middle. The CDR3 spans 14 residues. Germline V gives CDR1 SGHTA, CDR2 FQGNSA. The DNA for the CDR3 is TGTGCCAGCAGCCCCGGGCAGGGGTTCGGGGAGCTGTTTTTT. Translated, it gives CASSPGQGFGELFF. The complete variable domain, with remaining parts taken from reference TRBV7-2 and TRBJ2-2, reads GAGVSQSPSNKVTEKGKDVELRCDPISGHTALYWYRQSLGQGLEFLIYFQGNSAPDKSGLPSDRFSAERTGGSVSTLTIQRTQQEDSAVYLCASSPGQGFGELFFGEGSRLTVL.

The chain joins TRBV19 to TRBJ1-2; TRBD1 might be the D (5 bases). CDR3 length: 13 residues. V was clipped by 5 bases and J by 5 bases, with 12 bases between them. Germline V lookup: CDR1 LNHDA, CDR2 SQIVND (reference sequence). DNA of the CDR3: TGTGCCAGTAGTTCTGACAGTGGATATGGCTACACCTTC. Translating it yields CASSSDSGYGYTF.